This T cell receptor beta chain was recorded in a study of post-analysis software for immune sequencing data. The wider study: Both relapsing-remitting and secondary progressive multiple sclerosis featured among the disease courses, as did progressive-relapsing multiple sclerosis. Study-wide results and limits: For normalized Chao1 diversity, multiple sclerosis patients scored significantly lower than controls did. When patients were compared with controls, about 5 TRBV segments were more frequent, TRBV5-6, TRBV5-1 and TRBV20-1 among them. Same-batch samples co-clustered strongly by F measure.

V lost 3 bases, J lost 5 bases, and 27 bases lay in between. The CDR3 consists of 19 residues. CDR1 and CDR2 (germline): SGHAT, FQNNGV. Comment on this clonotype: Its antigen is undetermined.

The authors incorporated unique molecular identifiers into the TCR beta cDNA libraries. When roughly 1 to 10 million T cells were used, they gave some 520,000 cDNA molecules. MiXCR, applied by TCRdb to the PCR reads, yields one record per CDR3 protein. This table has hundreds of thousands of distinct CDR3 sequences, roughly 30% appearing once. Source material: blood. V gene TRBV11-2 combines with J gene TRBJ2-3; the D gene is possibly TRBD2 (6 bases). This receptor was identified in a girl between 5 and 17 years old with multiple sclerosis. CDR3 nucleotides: TGTGCCAGCAGCTTCCCCTTGAGGGTAGGAGGGCTCGAAAAAGATACGCAGTATTTT. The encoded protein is CASSFPLRVGGLEKDTQYF.